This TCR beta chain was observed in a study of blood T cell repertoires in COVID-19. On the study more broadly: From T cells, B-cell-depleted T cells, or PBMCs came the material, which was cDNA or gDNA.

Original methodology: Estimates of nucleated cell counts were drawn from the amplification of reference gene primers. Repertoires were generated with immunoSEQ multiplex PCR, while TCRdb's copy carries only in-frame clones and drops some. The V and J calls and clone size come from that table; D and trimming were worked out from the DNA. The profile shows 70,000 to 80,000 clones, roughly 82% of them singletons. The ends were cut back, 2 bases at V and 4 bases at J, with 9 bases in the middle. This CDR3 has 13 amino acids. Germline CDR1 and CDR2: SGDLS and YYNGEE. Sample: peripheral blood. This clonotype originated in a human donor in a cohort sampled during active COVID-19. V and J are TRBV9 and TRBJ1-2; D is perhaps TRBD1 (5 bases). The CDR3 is CASSVNGGYGYTF. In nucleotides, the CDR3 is TGTGCCAGCAGCGTGAACGGGGGCTATGGCTACACCTTC.